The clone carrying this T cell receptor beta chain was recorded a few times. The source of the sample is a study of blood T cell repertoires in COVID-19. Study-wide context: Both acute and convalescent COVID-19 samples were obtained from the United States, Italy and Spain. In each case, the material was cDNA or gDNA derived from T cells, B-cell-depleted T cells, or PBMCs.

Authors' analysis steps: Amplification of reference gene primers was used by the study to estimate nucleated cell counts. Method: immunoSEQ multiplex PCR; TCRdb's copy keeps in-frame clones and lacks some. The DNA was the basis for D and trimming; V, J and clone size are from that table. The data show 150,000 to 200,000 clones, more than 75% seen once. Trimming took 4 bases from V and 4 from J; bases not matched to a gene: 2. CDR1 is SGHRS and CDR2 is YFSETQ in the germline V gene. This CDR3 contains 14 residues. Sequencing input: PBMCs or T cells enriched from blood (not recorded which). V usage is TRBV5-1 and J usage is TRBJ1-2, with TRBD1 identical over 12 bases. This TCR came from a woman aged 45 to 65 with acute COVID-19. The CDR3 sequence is CASSTGQGAYGYTF. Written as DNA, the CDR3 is TGCGCCAGCAGCACGGGACAGGGGGCCTATGGCTACACCTTC.